Listed below are T cell receptor beta chains from one sample, sequenced in a study of blood T cell repertoires in COVID-19. TCRdb keeps only in-frame clones here, not all; method: immunoSEQ multiplex PCR. In the table there are about 180,000 clones, around 77% of which are singletons. The sample comprised peripheral blood. These receptors all come from a man aged 70-80 years with active or convalescent COVID-19. Each CDR3 is given with its conserved first and last residue. D genes are given only for firm matches. The size entry is marked missing in some rows and otherwise reads once, few, many or a size class.

v_gene	j_gene	abundance	d_gene	CDR3aa	CDR3nt
TRBV11-3	TRBJ2-1	-	TRBD1	CASSEEGTGSYNEQFF	TGTGCCAGCAGCGAAGAAGGGACAGGGTCGTACAATGAGCAGTTCTTC
TRBV3-1/TRBV3-2	TRBJ1-1	-	-	CASSQPDRFTEAFF	TGTGCCAGCAGCCAACCTGACAGGTTCACTGAAGCTTTCTTT
TRBV2	TRBJ2-1	-	TRBD2	CASMRGGDEQFF	TGTGCCAGCATGCGGGGGGGAGATGAGCAGTTCTTC
TRBV19	TRBJ1-2	few	-	CASRSGSTGTSGYTF	TGTGCCAGCCGATCGGGGAGTACAGGGACAAGTGGCTACACCTTC
TRBV11-2	TRBJ2-7	-	TRBD2	CASSQLPGLDFHEQYF	TGTGCCAGCAGCCAACTTCCGGGACTAGACTTTCACGAGCAGTACTTC
TRBV7-8	TRBJ1-1	-	TRBD1	CASSSQGETEAFF	TGTGCCAGCAGCTCCCAGGGGGAAACTGAAGCTTTCTTT
TRBV5-8	TRBJ2-4	-	TRBD1	CASRDDRAGKNIQYF	TGTGCCAGCAGGGACGACAGGGCTGGCAAAAACATTCAGTACTTC
TRBV6-2/TRBV6-3	TRBJ1-5	-	-	CASRLGAINQPQHF	TGTGCCAGCCGCCTGGGGGCGATAAATCAGCCCCAGCATTTT
TRBV2	TRBJ1-4	-	-	CASKEIATNEKLFF	TGTGCCAGTAAGGAGATAGCAACTAATGAAAAACTGTTTTTT
TRBV6-5	TRBJ2-3	few	TRBD1	CAILQGSTDTQYF	TGTGCCATACTACAGGGGTCAACAGATACGCAGTATTTT
TRBV6-2/TRBV6-3	TRBJ1-5	-	-	CASSGAPGQSNQPQHF	TGTGCCAGCAGTGGGGCCCCCGGACAGTCCAATCAGCCCCAGCATTTT
TRBV12-3/TRBV12-4	TRBJ2-1	-	-	CASSRRRSEQFF	TGTGCCAGCAGCCGAAGGCGGTCTGAGCAGTTCTTC
TRBV4-3	TRBJ1-1	-	TRBD1	CASSHAPWTLTGTSTEAFF	TGCGCCAGCAGCCACGCTCCTTGGACTCTGACAGGGACGAGCACTGAAGCTTTCTTT
TRBV14	TRBJ1-2	-	TRBD1	CASSQVRQGVRYGYTF	TGTGCCAGCAGCCAAGTTCGACAGGGCGTTCGCTATGGCTACACCTTC
TRBV3-1/TRBV3-2	TRBJ2-3	-	-	CASSRRDLNTDTQYF	TGTGCCAGCAGCCGCCGGGACTTGAACACAGATACGCAGTATTTT
TRBV30	TRBJ1-2	once	TRBD1	CAWSEQGVGGYGYTF	TGTGCCTGGAGTGAGCAGGGGGTAGGTGGCTATGGCTACACCTTC
TRBV14	TRBJ2-1	few	TRBD2	CASSPGGRAGWPQFF	TGTGCCAGCAGCCCGGGAGGGAGGGCCGGTTGGCCCCAGTTCTTC